Following are 23 T cell receptor beta chains from one sample sequenced in a study of human T cells and chemical hapten exposure. TCRdb independently ran MiXCR on the RACE reads; one entry per CDR3 protein. The sample consists of roughly 97,000 distinct CDR3 sequences, 25% to 35% of them appearing once. Time point reported: patch test 3, about 24 weeks after DPC sensitization. As for treatment: therapeutic diphenylcyclopropenone sensitization with weekly scalp DPC. The specimen was whole blood, collected in connection with sensitization to the hapten diphenylcyclopropenone (DPC). Receptor source: a middle-aged man with alopecia areata. Some clones in this sample may be carry-over from other donors' samples.

This clonotype was counted a few times. This rearrangement joins TRBV25-1 to TRBJ1-2, with 9 bases matching TRBD1. The CDR3 is 14 residues long. Per the germline V gene, CDR1 is MGHDK and CDR2 is SYGVNS. With 4 bases clipped from V and 3 bases from J, the junction kept 3 bases outside the gene matches. CDR3 DNA: TGTGCCAGCAGTGGGGGACAGGGTTACTATGGCTACACCTTC. Encoded protein: CASSGGQGYYGYTF.

This chain connects TRBV6-2 or TRBV6-3 to TRBJ2-6; 7 bases are shared with TRBD1. V shed 6 bases, J shed 0 bases, and the junction held 2 bases outside the gene matches. Germline loops: CDR1 MNHEY, CDR2 SVGEGT. The CDR3 has 15 residues. The CDR3: CASSHRGSGANVLTF. The CDR3 region has the DNA TGTGCCAGCAGCCACAGGGGCTCTGGGGCCAACGTCCTGACTTTC.

The V gene is TRBV20-1, the J gene TRBJ2-3; 10 bases are shared with TRBD2. The CDR3 sequence is 15 residues long. The J segment lost 3 bases and the V segment lost 6 bases, leaving 9 bases of the junction unmatched. Germline-derived CDR1 and CDR2 are DFQATT and SNEGSKA (reference sequence). CDR3 in amino acids: CSAPGSGRGTDTQYF. The CDR3 coding sequence is TGCAGTGCACCAGGGAGCGGGAGGGGGACAGATACGCAGTATTTT.

The rearrangement uses TRBV10-3 and TRBJ2-7; 11 bases are shared with TRBD2. The CDR3 totals 17 residues. The trim removed 5 bases at V and 2 bases at J, leaving 11 bases unmatched. The germline V gene has CDR1 ENHRY and CDR2 SYGVKD. The CDR3 nucleotides read TGTGCCATCAGTCCGTTCACTAGCGGGAGAGGGACCTACGAGCAGTACTTC. Translated: CAISPFTSGRGTYEQYF.

This chain uses TRBV27 with TRBJ2-7, with TRBD1 matching over 7 bases. This CDR3 contains 15 residues. Looked up from germline, CDR1 is MNHEY and CDR2 is SMNVEV (reference sequence). V shed 5 bases and J 2 bases; nucleotides not matched to a gene: 9. The CDR3 sequence: CASSIRQGWAYEQYF. In nucleotides, the CDR3 is TGTGCCAGCAGTATCCGACAGGGATGGGCCTACGAGCAGTACTTC.

This clonotype showed up just a few times. The chain combines TRBV12-3 or TRBV12-4 with TRBJ1-1, with a weak D call TRBD1 (6 bases). The CDR3 totals 14 residues. With 8 bases removed from V and 3 bases from J, the gap between germline ends came to 16 bases. The CDR3 spells CASGLTGGYTEAFF. CDR3 coding DNA: TGTGCCAGCGGATTGACAGGTGGATACACTGAAGCTTTCTTT.

The chain combines TRBV24-1 with TRBJ2-2; 9 nucleotides align to TRBD1. The V gene's germline CDR1 is KGHDR and CDR2 SFDVKD. The CDR3 extends over 15 amino acids. V lost 5 bases to trimming and J lost 6 bases; unmatched junction nucleotides: 6. DNA of the CDR3: TGTGCCACCAGTGTGGGACAGGGAAGACCCGGGGAGCTGTTTTTT. This encodes CATSVGQGRPGELFF.

This clonotype was counted only a few times. This rearrangement joins TRBV30 to TRBJ2-5; D could derive from TRBD1 or TRBD2 (5 bases each). The V and J ends lost 4 bases and 5 bases respectively, with 14 bases between them. CDR1 and CDR2 from the germline V gene are GTSNPN and SVGIG (reference sequence). There are 13 residues in the CDR3. DNA of the CDR3: TGTGCCTGGATTAAGGCAGGGAGCGAGACCCAGTACTTC. It specifies CAWIKAGSETQYF.

V usage is TRBV20-1 and J usage is TRBJ2-7; unclear D gene. The CDR3 loop spans 11 amino acids. V shed 4 bases and J shed 3 bases, with 7 bases lying between them. The germline CDR1 and CDR2 sequences are DFQATT and SNEGSKA (reference sequence). This chain's CDR3 is CSAKRNYEQYF. The CDR3 nucleotides read TGCAGTGCTAAAAGGAACTACGAGCAGTACTTC.

This chain links TRBV6-6 with TRBJ1-5; D not resolved. This CDR3 is built from 13 residues. Germline CDR1 and CDR2: MNHNY and SVGAGI (reference sequence). V was trimmed by 6 bases and J by 7 bases, leaving 13 bases between them. The CDR3 protein is CASSHGRQQPQHF. CDR3 coding DNA: TGTGCCAGCAGCCACGGGAGGCAACAGCCCCAGCATTTT.

There are a few counts of this clonotype. The V gene is TRBV5-1, the J gene TRBJ1-1; the match to TRBD1 covers 9 bases. V shed 4 bases, J shed 5 bases, and the junction held 12 bases outside the gene matches. Germline CDR1 SGHRS, CDR2 YFSETQ. There are 16 residues in the CDR3. The CDR3 here is CASSQGQGAQGTEAFF. DNA for the CDR3: TGCGCCAGCAGCCAGGGACAGGGTGCCCAAGGAACTGAAGCTTTCTTT.

The V gene is TRBV3-1, the J gene TRBJ1-1; D gene ambiguous. V shed 1 base and J shed 4 bases, with 10 bases lying between them. Germline-derived CDR1 and CDR2 are LGHDT and YNNKEL (reference sequence). CDR3 length: 14 residues. The CDR3 sequence: CASSQGRLGTEAFF. As DNA, the CDR3 is TGTGCCAGCAGCCAAGGACGCTTAGGCACTGAAGCTTTCTTT.

There are a few counts of this clonotype. V usage is TRBV12-3 or TRBV12-4 and J usage is TRBJ2-3, with D unclear. The ends were cut back, 3 bases at V and 0 bases at J, with 7 bases in the middle. The CDR3 totals 14 residues. The CDR3 is CASSFLLSTDTQYF. DNA for the CDR3: TGTGCCAGCAGTTTCCTACTTAGCACAGATACGCAGTATTTT.

V is TRBV12-3 or TRBV12-4 and J is TRBJ2-7; possibly TRBD1 for D (5 bases). This CDR3 has 13 residues. V was cut by 6 bases and J by 7 bases, with 16 bases left in between. CDR3: CASSMGREVEQYF. In DNA form, the CDR3 reads TGTGCCAGCAGCATGGGCAGGGAAGTTGAGCAGTACTTC.

This clonotype was seen many times. V usage is TRBV29-1 and J usage is TRBJ1-1; 7 bases agree with TRBD1. CDR1 SQVTM and CDR2 ANQGSEA come from the germline V gene. This CDR3 comprises 14 residues. V dropped 6 bases and J dropped 2; count of bases not matched to a gene: 9. CDR3: CSVGLGTANTEAFF. The CDR3, as DNA: TGCAGCGTCGGCCTAGGGACAGCCAACACTGAAGCTTTCTTT. Looking up the rest from reference TRBV29-1 and TRBJ1-1 gives the full variable domain: SAVISQKPSRDICQRGTSLTIQCQVDSQVTMMFWYRQQPGQSLTLIATANQGSEATYESGFVIDKFPISRPNLTFSTLTVSNMSPEDSSIYLCSVGLGTANTEAFFGQGTRLTVV.

The chain is built from TRBV7-9 and TRBJ2-2; D gene unclear. The CDR3 has 15 residues. V was pared by 5 bases and J by 0 bases, with 10 bases between. Germline loops: CDR1 SEHNR, CDR2 FQNEAQ (reference sequence). The chain's CDR3 is CASSQDSANTGELFF. CDR3 DNA sequence: TGTGCCAGCAGCCAAGACTCCGCGAACACCGGGGAGCTGTTTTTT.

In this sample, this clonotype turned up a few times. This chain uses TRBV28 with TRBJ2-2, with D unresolved. Germline V lookup: CDR1 MDHEN, CDR2 SYDVKM. This CDR3 region has 14 residues. V shed 4 bases and J shed 6 bases, with 12 bases lying between them. For the CDR3, the DNA is TGTGCCAGCAGTTCCCCCCTAGAAGCCGGGGAGCTGTTTTTT. Its translation is CASSSPLEAGELFF. The full variable domain, completed using reference TRBV28 and TRBJ2-2, is DVKVTQSSRYLVKRTGEKVFLECVQDMDHENMFWYRQDPGLGLRLIYFSYDVKMKEKGDIPEGYSVSREKKERFSLILESASTNQTSMYLCASSSPLEAGELFFGEGSRLTVL.

This chain links TRBV9 with TRBJ2-5, with a tentative D call TRBD2 (6 bases). This CDR3 is built from 14 residues. V lost 7 bases and J lost 0, with 13 bases in between. In germline, CDR1 is SGDLS, CDR2 YYNGEE. The CDR3 DNA is TGTGCCAGCGGGCAGGGAGGAAACCAAGAGACCCAGTACTTC. Encoded protein: CASGQGGNQETQYF.

The chain uses TRBV6-5 and TRBJ2-3, with D perhaps matching TRBD1 (5 bases). V shed 7 bases and J shed 2 bases, with 19 bases lying between them. This CDR3 comprises 16 residues. Germline CDR1 MNHEY, CDR2 SVGAGI. The CDR3 DNA sequence: TGTGCCAGCACCCCACCGTCACAGGCCCCCACAGATACGCAGTATTTT. This gives the protein CASTPPSQAPTDTQYF.

The rearrangement links TRBV20-1 to TRBJ2-3, with TRBD2 matching 13 bases. J gave up 1 base and V 6 bases, and 7 bases lay outside the gene matches. This CDR3 has 16 amino acids. Germline V lookup: CDR1 DFQATT, CDR2 SNEGSKA (reference sequence). The CDR3 loop is CSAIEGTSGGTDTQYF. In DNA form, the CDR3 reads TGCAGTGCCATAGAGGGGACTAGCGGGGGCACAGATACGCAGTATTTT.

CDR3 sequence: CASSRPGQGAPGELFF. Here the CDR3 DNA reads TGTGCCAGCAGCCGACCGGGACAGGGGGCCCCCGGGGAGCTGTTTTTT. The V call is TRBV7-9, the J call TRBJ2-2, with 12 bases aligning to TRBD1. CDR3 size: 16 residues. Germline V gene lookup returns CDR1 SEHNR and CDR2 FQNEAQ (reference sequence). With V trimmed by 5 bases and J by 6 bases, 7 bases remained unmatched.

The genes are TRBV28 and TRBJ2-6, with a weak D call TRBD1 (6 bases). In germline, CDR1 is MDHEN, CDR2 SYDVKM. Trimming left V 6 bases short and J 0 bases short, with 12 bases between. The CDR3 is made up of 16 amino acids. The CDR3 nucleotides read TGTGCCAGCAGCCGTTGGACAGTCTCTGGGGCCAACGTCCTGACTTTC. It yields the protein CASSRWTVSGANVLTF. The complete variable domain, with remaining parts taken from reference TRBV28 and TRBJ2-6, reads DVKVTQSSRYLVKRTGEKVFLECVQDMDHENMFWYRQDPGLGLRLIYFSYDVKMKEKGDIPEGYSVSREKKERFSLILESASTNQTSMYLCASSRWTVSGANVLTFGAGSRLTVL.

This clonotype was detected once. The gene calls are TRBV15 and TRBJ2-1; D ambiguous. CDR1 is LNHNV and CDR2 is YYDKDF in the germline V gene (reference sequence). The CDR3 runs to 15 residues. The V and J ends lost 0 bases and 7 bases respectively, with 13 bases between them. The CDR3 reads CATSRDGFGWNEQFF. In nucleotides, the CDR3 is TGTGCCACCAGCAGAGATGGGTTCGGCTGGAATGAGCAGTTCTTC.